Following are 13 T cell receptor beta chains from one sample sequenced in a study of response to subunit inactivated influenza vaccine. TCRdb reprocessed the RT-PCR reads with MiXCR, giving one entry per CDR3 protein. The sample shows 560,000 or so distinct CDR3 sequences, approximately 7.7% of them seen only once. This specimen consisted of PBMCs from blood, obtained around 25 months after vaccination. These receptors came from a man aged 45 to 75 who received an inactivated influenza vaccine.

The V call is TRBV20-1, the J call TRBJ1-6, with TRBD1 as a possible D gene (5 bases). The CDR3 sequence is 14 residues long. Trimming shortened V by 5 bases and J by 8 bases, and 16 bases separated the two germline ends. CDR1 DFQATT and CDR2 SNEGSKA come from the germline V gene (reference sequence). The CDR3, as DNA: TGCAGTGCTCGGCACGGGACGCTGTATTCACCCCTCCACTTT. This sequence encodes CSARHGTLYSPLHF.

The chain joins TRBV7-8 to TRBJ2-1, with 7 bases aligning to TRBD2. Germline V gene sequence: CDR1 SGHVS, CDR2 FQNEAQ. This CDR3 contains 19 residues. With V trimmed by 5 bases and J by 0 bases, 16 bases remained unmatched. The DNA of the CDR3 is TGTGCCAGCAGCCGGAGCGTTTCCCCCCGGGACTACTCCTACAATGAGCAGTTCTTC. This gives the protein CASSRSVSPRDYSYNEQFF. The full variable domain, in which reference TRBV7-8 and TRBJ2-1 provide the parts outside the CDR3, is GAGVSQSPRYKVAKRGQDVALRCDPISGHVSLFWYQQALGQGPEFLTYFQNEAQLDKSGLPSDRFFAERPEGSVSTLKIQRTQQEDSAVYLCASSRSVSPRDYSYNEQFFGPGTRLTVL.

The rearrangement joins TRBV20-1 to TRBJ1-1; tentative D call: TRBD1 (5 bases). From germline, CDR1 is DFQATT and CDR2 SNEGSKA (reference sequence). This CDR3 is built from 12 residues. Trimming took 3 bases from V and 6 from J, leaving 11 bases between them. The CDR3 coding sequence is TGCAGTGCTAGGGGGGGGTTGTCTGAAGCTTTCTTT. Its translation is CSARGGLSEAFF.

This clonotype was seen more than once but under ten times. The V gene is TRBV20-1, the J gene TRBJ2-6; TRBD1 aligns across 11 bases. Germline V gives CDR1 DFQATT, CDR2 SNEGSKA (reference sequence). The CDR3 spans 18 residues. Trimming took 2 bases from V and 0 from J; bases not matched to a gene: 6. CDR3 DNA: TGCAGTGCTAGATCTCCGGGACAGGGGGACTCTGGGGCCAACGTCCTGACTTTC. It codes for CSARSPGQGDSGANVLTF.

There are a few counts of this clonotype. The DNA for the CDR3 is TGTGCCAGCAGCCAAGATCTGGGGGCTCAAGCTTTCTTT. Protein sequence: CASSQDLGAQAFF. V gene TRBV3-1 combines with J gene TRBJ1-1; D is possibly TRBD1 (6 bases). Germline V gene sequence: CDR1 LGHDT, CDR2 YNNKEL (reference sequence). This CDR3 has 13 residues. Trimming removed 0 bases at V and 9 bases at J, with 11 bases between.

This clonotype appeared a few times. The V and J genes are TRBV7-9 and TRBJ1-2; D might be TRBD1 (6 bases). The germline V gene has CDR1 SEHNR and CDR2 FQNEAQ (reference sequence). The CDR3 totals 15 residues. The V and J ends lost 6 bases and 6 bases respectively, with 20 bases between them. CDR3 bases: TGTGCCAGCAGGAATCCGGGGGACATCCGGCATGGCTACACCTTC. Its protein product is CASRNPGDIRHGYTF.

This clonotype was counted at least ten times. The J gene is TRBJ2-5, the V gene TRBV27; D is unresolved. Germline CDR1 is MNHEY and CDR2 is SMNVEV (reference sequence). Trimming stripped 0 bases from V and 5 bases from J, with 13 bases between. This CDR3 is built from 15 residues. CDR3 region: CASSLSRWAGETQYF. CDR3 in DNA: TGTGCCAGCAGTTTATCGAGGTGGGCCGGGGAGACCCAGTACTTC.

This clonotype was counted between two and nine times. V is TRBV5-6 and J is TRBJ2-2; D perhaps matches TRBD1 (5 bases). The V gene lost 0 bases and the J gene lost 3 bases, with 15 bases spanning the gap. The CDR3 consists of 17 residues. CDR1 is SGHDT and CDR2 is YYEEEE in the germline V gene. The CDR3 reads CASSLVEWAGHTGELFF. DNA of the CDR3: TGTGCCAGCAGCTTGGTGGAGTGGGCAGGGCACACCGGGGAGCTGTTTTTT.

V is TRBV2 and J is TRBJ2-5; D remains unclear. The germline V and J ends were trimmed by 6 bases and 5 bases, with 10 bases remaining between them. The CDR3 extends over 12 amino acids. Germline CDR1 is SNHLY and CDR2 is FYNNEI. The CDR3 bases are TGTGCCAGCAGCGATTCGAGGGAGACCCAGTACTTC. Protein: CASSDSRETQYF.

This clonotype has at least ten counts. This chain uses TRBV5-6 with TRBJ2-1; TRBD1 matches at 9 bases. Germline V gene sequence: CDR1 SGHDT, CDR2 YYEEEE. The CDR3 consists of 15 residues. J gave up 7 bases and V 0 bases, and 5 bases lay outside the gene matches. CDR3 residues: CASSLGGTGRNEQFF. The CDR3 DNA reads TGTGCCAGCAGCTTGGGTGGGACAGGGAGGAATGAGCAGTTCTTC. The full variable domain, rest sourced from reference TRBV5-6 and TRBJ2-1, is DAGVTQSPTHLIKTRGQQVTLRCSPKSGHDTVSWYQQALGQGPQFIFQYYEEEERQRGNFPDRFSGHQFPNYSSELNVNALLLGDSALYLCASSLGGTGRNEQFFGPGTRLTVL.

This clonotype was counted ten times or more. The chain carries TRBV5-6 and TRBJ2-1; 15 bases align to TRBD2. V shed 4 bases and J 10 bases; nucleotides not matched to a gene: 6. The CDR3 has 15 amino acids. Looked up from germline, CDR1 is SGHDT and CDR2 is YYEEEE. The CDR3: CASSPGLAGGGEQFF. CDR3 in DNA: TGTGCCAGCAGCCCGGGACTAGCGGGAGGCGGCGAGCAGTTCTTC.

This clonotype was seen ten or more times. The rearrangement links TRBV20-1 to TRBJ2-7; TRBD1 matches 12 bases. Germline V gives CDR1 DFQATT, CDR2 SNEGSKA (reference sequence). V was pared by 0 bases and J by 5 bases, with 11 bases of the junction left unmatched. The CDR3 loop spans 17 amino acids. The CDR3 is CSARDFTGTGGVNEQYF. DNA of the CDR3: TGCAGTGCTAGAGATTTCACCGGGACAGGGGGCGTCAACGAGCAGTACTTC.

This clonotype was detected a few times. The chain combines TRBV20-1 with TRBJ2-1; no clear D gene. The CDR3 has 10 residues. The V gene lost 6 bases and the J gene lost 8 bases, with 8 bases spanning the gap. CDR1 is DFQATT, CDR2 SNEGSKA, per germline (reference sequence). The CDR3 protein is CSAPLHEQFF. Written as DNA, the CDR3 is TGCAGTGCCCCACTCCATGAGCAGTTCTTC.